The clone carrying this T cell receptor (beta chain) was counted ten times or more. If no ophthalmopathy progression occurred within 18 months, Graves' hyperthyroidism was stable. Uncontrolled infection, other autoimmune disease, pregnancy and lactation each barred patients from inclusion. These data originate in a study of T cells in Graves' hyperthyroidism and ophthalmopathy. Using RNA transcripts as the source, TCR beta CDR3 regions were amplified. The TCR CDR3 first-round RT-PCR relied on the HTBI primer set. TCRdb reanalysed the multiplex PCR reads using MiXCR and keeps one entry per CDR3 protein. The sample includes a few hundred thousand distinct CDR3 sequences, less than 15% of them seen just once. The source is a young woman with Graves' hyperthyroidism. Sequences were obtained from blood.

In DNA form, the CDR3 reads TGCAGTGCTCCTTCGGGGGCGCCAGGGGCCCAGTACTTC. Amino acids: CSAPSGAPGAQYF. The chain couples TRBV20-1 to TRBJ2-5; the D call may be TRBD1 or TRBD2 (6 bases each). CDR1 is DFQATT, CDR2 SNEGSKA, per germline (reference sequence). The V end lost 5 bases, the J end lost 9 bases, and 19 bases lay between the germline ends. There are 13 residues in the CDR3.